Listed here are 23 T cell receptor beta chains from one sample, sequenced in a study of vaccination effects on CD4 cells after COVID-19. Using immunoSEQ multiplex PCR, the repertoire was profiled, and TCRdb retains in-frame clones only, with some absent. The sample comprises some 30,000 clones, around three quarters of which are singletons, and approximately 3.8% rests with the top ten. These receptors have no known antigen. Culture proceeded for roughly ten days, and CD4+ T cells were then isolated. The sequencing here drew on CD4+ T cells from PBMCs cultured without peptide, taken before COVID-19 vaccination. The receptor set was obtained from a human donor who received a COVID-19 vaccine.

The chain has TRBV6-5 and TRBJ1-1; 7 bases match TRBD1. Germline V gene lookup returns CDR1 MNHEY and CDR2 SVGAGI. This CDR3 is built from 14 residues. V dropped 6 bases and J dropped 5; count of bases not matched to a gene: 9. The CDR3 region has the DNA TGTGCCAGCAGCCCGACAGGGTCGCGGACTGAAGCTTTCTTT. Translated: CASSPTGSRTEAFF.

The chain joins TRBV30 to TRBJ2-1; tentative D call: TRBD2 (6 bases). The CDR3 sequence is 12 residues long. V was pared by 0 bases and J by 12 bases, with 12 bases between. Germline assignment: CDR1 GTSNPN and CDR2 SVGIG (reference sequence). The CDR3 is CAWSVGPGGQFF. The CDR3, as DNA: TGTGCCTGGAGTGTAGGCCCCGGGGGGCAGTTCTTC.

This clone has only a few counts. The V and J genes are TRBV5-5 and TRBJ1-1; D is possibly TRBD1 (5 bases). With 4 bases removed from V and 0 bases from J, the gap between germline ends came to 10 bases. The germline V gene has CDR1 SGHKS and CDR2 YYEKEE (reference sequence). The CDR3 totals 14 residues. CDR3 nucleotide sequence: TGTGCCAGCAGCGTGACAGCCATGAACACTGAAGCTTTCTTT. It codes for CASSVTAMNTEAFF. Complete variable domain (other parts from reference TRBV5-5 and TRBJ1-1): DAGVTQSPTHLIKTRGQQVTLRCSPISGHKSVSWYQQVLGQGPQFIFQYYEKEERGRGNFPDRFSARQFPNYSSELNVNALLLGDSALYLCASSVTAMNTEAFFGQGTRLTVV.

A few counts support this clone. This CDR3 is also generated by other DNA sequences in the sample. The rearrangement links TRBV10-1 to TRBJ1-2; possible D gene TRBD1, 5 bases. Germline V lookup: CDR1 WNHNN, CDR2 SYGVQD (reference sequence). The CDR3 has 12 residues. Trimming took 3 bases from V and 4 from J, leaving 6 bases between them. Written as DNA, the CDR3 is TGCGCCAGCAGTGATGACAGCTATGGCTACACCTTC. It specifies CASSDDSYGYTF.

This rearrangement joins TRBV18 to TRBJ2-7; 8 bases line up with TRBD1. V lost 4 bases, J lost 2 bases, and 4 bases stayed unmatched. CDR3 length: 14 residues. Germline values: CDR1 KGHSH, CDR2 LQKENI. CDR3 nucleotides: TGTGCCAGCTCACTGCAGGGGGCAACCTACGAGCAGTACTTC. As protein: CASSLQGATYEQYF.

The chain combines TRBV20-1 with TRBJ2-1, with a tentative D call TRBD1 (7 bases). The CDR3 has 15 residues. Trimming took 3 bases from V and 0 from J, leaving 12 bases between them. CDR1 and CDR2 from the germline V gene are DFQATT and SNEGSKA (reference sequence). CDR3: CSASRQGGSYNEQFF. In DNA, the CDR3 is TGCAGTGCTAGTCGACAGGGAGGCTCCTACAATGAGCAGTTCTTC.

A few counts support this clone. The gene calls are TRBV18 and TRBJ2-2; D possibly corresponds to TRBD1 (6 bases). The CDR3 covers 13 residues. Germline loops: CDR1 KGHSH, CDR2 LQKENI. V shed 6 bases and J shed 3 bases, with 8 bases lying between them. The DNA for the CDR3 is TGTGCCAGCTCTTACAGGGACACCGGGGAGCTGTTTTTT. Protein sequence: CASSYRDTGELFF.

The rearrangement uses TRBV30 and TRBJ2-1; D gene uncertain. V was cut by 0 bases and J by 8 bases, with 8 bases left in between. Germline CDR1 and CDR2: GTSNPN and SVGIG (reference sequence). The CDR3 runs 12 residues. CDR3 sequence reads: CAWSVSGYEQFF. The CDR3 DNA reads as TGTGCCTGGAGTGTATCGGGCTATGAGCAGTTCTTC.

The CDR3 DNA sequence: TGCGCCAGCGGGGGGCAGTCAACCTACGAGCAGTACTTC. Amino acid sequence: CASGGQSTYEQYF. The chain uses TRBV5-1 and TRBJ2-7, with D possibly being TRBD1 or TRBD2 (6 bases each). Germline V gives CDR1 SGHRS, CDR2 YFSETQ. Deletions cut 7 bases from V and 2 bases from J, with 13 bases between. The CDR3 contains 13 residues.

In its sample, this clone ranks as medium-sized. The rearrangement joins TRBV6-4 to TRBJ2-1; possibly TRBD1 for D (6 bases). Germline-derived CDR1 and CDR2 are MRHNA and SNTAGT. With 4 bases removed from V and 7 bases from J, the gap between germline ends came to 17 bases. The CDR3 consists of 15 residues. CDR3 in amino acids: CASSAQGRSGNEQFF. For the CDR3, the DNA is TGTGCCAGCAGTGCTCAGGGGCGGAGCGGAAATGAGCAGTTCTTC.

In the case of this clone: The same CDR3 arises from other DNA sequences in this sample as well. The chain employs TRBV7-9 and TRBJ1-5, with 9 positions matching TRBD1. Per germline, CDR1 SEHNR and CDR2 FQNEAQ (reference sequence). This CDR3 comprises 14 residues. V gave up 3 bases and J gave up 6 bases; unmatched junction bases: 3. The CDR3 loop reads CASSLGQGGQPQHF. CDR3 DNA: TGTGCCAGCAGCTTGGGACAGGGTGGTCAGCCCCAGCATTTT.

This chain connects TRBV7-8 to TRBJ2-6; 8 nucleotides align to TRBD2. After removal of 5 bases from V and 3 bases from J, the junction contained 15 bases not matched to a gene. This CDR3 is built from 19 residues. Germline-derived CDR1 and CDR2 are SGHVS and FQNEAQ. In DNA form, the CDR3 reads TGTGCCAGCAGCCTAATTACCGGGGGGGGCCGATTTGGGGCCAACGTCCTGACTTTC. Translating it yields CASSLITGGGRFGANVLTF.

The table lists this clone with a count of one. The J gene is TRBJ1-2, the V gene TRBV29-1; possibly TRBD1 for D (5 bases). The CDR3 loop spans 14 amino acids. Trimming cost V 4 bases and J 0 bases, with 12 bases left between them. Germline V gives CDR1 SQVTM, CDR2 ANQGSEA. Here the CDR3 DNA reads TGCAGCGTTGTTCTGAGGGGTGCTAACTATGGCTACACCTTC. This sequence encodes CSVVLRGANYGYTF.

This sequence joins TRBV18 and TRBJ2-3; D possibly corresponds to TRBD2 (6 bases). CDR3 length: 13 amino acids. Looked up from germline, CDR1 is KGHSH and CDR2 is LQKENI. V was pared by 5 bases and J by 4 bases, with 10 bases between. CDR3 amino acids: CASSGGAADTQYF. In DNA, the CDR3 is TGTGCCAGCTCAGGCGGGGCCGCAGATACGCAGTATTTT.

V is TRBV29-1 and J is TRBJ2-7, with D possibly being TRBD1 (6 bases). This CDR3 has 13 amino acids. V dropped 1 base and J dropped 6 bases, with 13 bases sitting between them. The germline CDR1 and CDR2 sequences are SQVTM and ANQGSEA. CDR3 bases: TGCAGCGTTGAAGGGGACACCTTGGGCGAGCAGTACTTC. This gives the protein CSVEGDTLGEQYF.

This chain connects TRBV29-1 to TRBJ2-3; weak D call: TRBD2 (6 bases). CDR1 is SQVTM, CDR2 ANQGSEA, per germline. V was cut by 5 bases and J by 4 bases, with 16 bases left in between. The CDR3 extends over 14 amino acids. The CDR3 region has the DNA TGCAGCGTTAATGTCGGGGGAGTGTCAGATACGCAGTATTTT. Protein product: CSVNVGGVSDTQYF.

The rearrangement joins TRBV28 to TRBJ2-1; TRBD2 matches 8 bases. Per the germline V gene, CDR1 is MDHEN and CDR2 is SYDVKM. Trimming cost V 5 bases and J 3 bases; bases outside gene matches: 9. This CDR3 has 16 amino acids. CDR3 region: CASSVRGGRYYNEQFF. The CDR3 DNA reads TGTGCCAGCAGTGTCCGGGGGGGGCGGTACTACAATGAGCAGTTCTTC.

The chain has TRBV21-1 and TRBJ1-4. TRBV21-1 is a known pseudogene. There are 13 residues in the CDR3. Here the CDR3 reads CASSPWGGEKLFF. The CDR3 DNA reads TGTGCCAGCAGCCCTTGGGGGGGGGAAAAACTGTTTTTT.

The rearrangement uses TRBV24-1 and TRBJ1-3; D might be TRBD1 (5 bases). Germline-derived CDR1 and CDR2 are KGHDR and SFDVKD. There are 19 residues in the CDR3. Trimming removed 3 bases from V and 4 bases from J, with 24 bases in between. The CDR3 here is CATSDGGGAYPVLGNTIYF. The CDR3 nucleotides are TGTGCCACCAGTGATGGGGGAGGGGCCTACCCTGTTCTCGGAAACACCATATATTTT.

This sequence joins TRBV25-1 and TRBJ2-3, with TRBD2 matching 9 bases. V shed 7 bases, J shed 2 bases, and the junction held 4 bases outside the gene matches. CDR3 length: 14 amino acids. The germline CDR1 and CDR2 sequences are MGHDK and SYGVNS. The CDR3 region has the DNA TGTGCCAGCACCCAGCGGGGGGACACAGATACGCAGTATTTT. This translates into CASTQRGDTDTQYF.

The rearrangement uses TRBV6-1 and TRBJ2-2, with 10 bases matching TRBD1. The CDR3 is made up of 15 amino acids. Germline CDR1 MNHNS, CDR2 SASEGT. The junction had 5 bases not matched to a gene; V was cut back by 3 bases and J by 7 bases. The CDR3 bases are TGTGCCAGCAGTGATTGGGACAGGGGATTCGGGGAGCTGTTTTTT. It codes for CASSDWDRGFGELFF.

The chain couples TRBV3-1 (or the pseudogene TRBV3-2) to TRBJ2-1; 14 bases fit TRBD2. The CDR3 is made up of 15 amino acids. Germline V gene lookup returns CDR1 LGHDT and CDR2 YNNKEL (reference sequence). V shed 6 bases and J 9 bases; nucleotides not matched to a gene: 7. CDR3 in amino acids: CASRYGTSGSSEQFF. The CDR3 DNA sequence: TGTGCCAGCAGGTACGGGACTAGCGGGAGTAGTGAGCAGTTCTTC.

This clone was observed a handful of times. The rearrangement uses TRBV20-1 and TRBJ1-6, with D hard to call. Between the trimmed V and J ends, which lost 3 bases and 7 bases, there was a span of 10 bases. The CDR3 contains 13 residues. The germline V gene has CDR1 DFQATT and CDR2 SNEGSKA (reference sequence). CDR3 region: CSASVGRNSPLHF. In nucleotides, the CDR3 is TGCAGTGCTAGTGTAGGTAGAAATTCACCCCTCCACTTT.